The 26 T cell receptor beta chains reported below all come from one sample, sequenced in a study of T cell clonality in common variable immunodeficiency. TCRdb's table, derived via immunoSEQ multiplex PCR, lists solely in-frame clones and lacks some. The sample includes 30,000 to 40,000 clones, none of them occurring once. The specimen was peripheral blood mononuclear cells. These receptors came from a person between 18 and 75 years old in good health.

This clone was observed at least ten times. The read ends 3 residues early relative to the CDR3; the germline J gene fills the gap. The genes are TRBV20-1 and TRBJ2-5; the match to TRBD2 covers 9 bases. Germline V gene data show CDR1 as DFQATT and CDR2 as SNEGSKA (reference sequence). CDR3 length equals 15 residues. The J segment lost 3 bases and the V segment lost 3 bases, leaving 8 bases of the junction unmatched. The DNA read from the CDR3 is TGCAGTGCTAGTATTGCGGGAGGGTCTAAAGAGACC. Its translation: CSASIAGGSKET. The full CDR3 sequence reads CSASIAGGSKETQYF.

This clone was recorded at least ten times. With the read ending 3 residues before the CDR3 end, the germline J gene is used to fill in that end. The chain has TRBV4-1 and TRBJ1-3; perhaps TRBD1 as D (6 bases). Germline CDR1 MGHRA, CDR2 YSYEKL. There are 17 residues in the CDR3. Between the trimmed V and J ends, which lost 1 base and 5 bases, there was a span of 18 bases. Partial CDR3 DNA: TGCGCCAGCAGCCAAGTAGGTCAGGGGCGGGAAAGAAACACC. It encodes CASSQVGQGRERNT. The whole CDR3 is CASSQVGQGRERNTIYF.

This clone turned up a few times. Read coverage stops 3 residues before the CDR3 terminus; the germline J gene supplies the remainder. The genes are TRBV19 and TRBJ1-2, with 10 bases lining up with TRBD1. Germline loops: CDR1 LNHDA, CDR2 SQIVND (reference sequence). The CDR3 contains 14 residues. CDR3: CASRRTGGIDDYTF. The sequenced part of the CDR3 DNA is TGTGCCAGTAGGAGGACAGGGGGAATCGACGAC.

A word on this clone: A read error may be the cause here, since a much bigger clone is one base away. The read ends 3 residues early relative to the CDR3; the germline J gene fills the gap. The genes are TRBV7-2 and TRBJ2-3, with a tentative D call TRBD2 (6 bases). Trimming cost V 5 bases and J 5 bases, with 17 bases left between them. CDR3 length equals 15 residues. CDR1 is SGHTA and CDR2 is FQGNSA in the germline V gene. CDR3 DNA (partial): TGTGCCAGCAGCCCGGGACGGGGGATGGGAGATACG. Amino acid sequence: CASSPGRGMGDT. The CDR3 in its entirety is CASSPGRGMGDTQYF.

This clone was seen at least ten times. The CDR3 extends 3 residues past the end of the read, so its final part is completed from the germline J gene. The V and J genes are TRBV20-1 and TRBJ2-1, with 12 bases aligning to TRBD2. V lost 3 bases to trimming and J lost 7 bases; unmatched junction nucleotides: 10. Germline CDR1 is DFQATT and CDR2 is SNEGSKA (reference sequence). The CDR3 loop spans 16 amino acids. The chain's CDR3 is CSASRLAGDLRNEQFF. The CDR3 DNA, read in part, is TGCAGTGCTAGTCGACTAGCGGGAGATTTAAGGAATGAG.

Of note for this clone: The read terminates 3 residues ahead of where the CDR3 ends, so the germline J gene completes it. The genes are TRBV7-9 and TRBJ1-2; D unclear. Germline assignment: CDR1 SEHNR and CDR2 FQNEAQ (reference sequence). The CDR3 spans 13 residues. The covered CDR3 bases are TGTGCCAGCAGCTTTCTTGCCCCAGATACC. Translation gives CASSFLAPDT. The complete CDR3 reads CASSFLAPDTYTF.

This clone was seen repeatedly, ten times or more. The read comes to an end 3 residues before the CDR3 does, leaving the germline J gene to fill in the end. V gene TRBV4-1 combines with J gene TRBJ2-7; TRBD2 aligns across 15 bases. Germline lookup yields CDR1 MGHRA and CDR2 YSYEKL. The CDR3 is 16 amino acids. The junction had 1 base not matched to a gene; V was cut back by 3 bases and J by 1 base. The CDR3 spells CASSQGTSGRSYEQYF. Partial CDR3 DNA: TGCGCCAGCAGCCAGGGGACTAGCGGGAGGTCCTACGAG.

This clone was picked up many times. The sequenced fragment ends 3 residues before the CDR3 boundary, so the rest is inferred from the germline J gene. The chain has TRBV5-5 and TRBJ2-7; weak D call: TRBD1 (5 bases). The CDR3 runs to 15 residues. CDR1 is SGHKS, CDR2 YYEKEE, per germline (reference sequence). V dropped 5 bases and J dropped 4 bases, with 19 bases sitting between them. The covered CDR3 bases are TGTGCCAGCAGGCTGGGTCCAGGGTTGGAATACGAG. Translating it yields CASRLGPGLEYE. The whole CDR3 sequence is CASRLGPGLEYEQYF.

This clone was picked up a small number of times. Read coverage stops 3 residues before the CDR3 terminus; the germline J gene supplies the remainder. This chain connects TRBV7-2 to TRBJ1-5; D may be TRBD1 (6 bases). Looked up from germline, CDR1 is SGHTA and CDR2 is FQGNSA. The CDR3 runs 15 residues. V was trimmed by 1 base and J by 6 bases, leaving 13 bases between them. The sequenced part of the CDR3 DNA is TGTGCCAGCAGCTTAGTCTCACAGGGTAGTCAGCCC. This encodes CASSLVSQGSQP. The full CDR3 sequence reads CASSLVSQGSQPQHF.

This clone has a count of ten or more. The read comes to an end 3 residues before the CDR3 does, leaving the germline J gene to fill in the end. This chain connects TRBV11-2 to TRBJ2-2; the D is unclear. The V gene's germline CDR1 is SGHAT and CDR2 FQNNGV. The V end lost 3 bases, the J end lost 6 bases, and 5 bases lay between the germline ends. This CDR3 has 12 amino acids. CDR3 amino acids: CASSFISGELFF. The part of the CDR3 DNA that was read is TGTGCCAGCAGCTTTATTTCCGGGGAG.

This clone has ten or more counts. Coverage ceases 3 residues before the CDR3 finishes, and the germline J gene fills in the end. This chain links TRBV19 with TRBJ1-1; D is unresolved. The germline V and J ends were trimmed by 7 bases and 1 base, with 10 bases remaining between them. The CDR3 contains 13 residues. The germline CDR1 and CDR2 sequences are LNHDA and SQIVND (reference sequence). The covered CDR3 bases are TGTGCCAGTATAGAGACGGGGAACACTGAA. It translates to CASIETGNTE. Given in full, the CDR3 is CASIETGNTEAFF.

Remarks on this clone: With a far larger clone one base away, a read error is the likely cause. The read comes to an end 3 residues before the CDR3 does, leaving the germline J gene to fill in the end. J is TRBJ2-5 and V is TRBV30; 9 positions match TRBD2. The V gene end was trimmed by 7 bases and the J gene end by 5 bases; junction bases not matched to a gene: 17. The length of the CDR3 is 16 residues. CDR1 is GTSNPN, CDR2 SVGIG, per germline (reference sequence). CDR3 DNA, as far as it was read: TGTGCCTTGCGTTTACAGAGGAGCGGGAGGACGGAGACC. Protein product: CALRLQRSGRTET. The whole CDR3 sequence reads CALRLQRSGRTETQYF.

This clone was seen at least ten times. The read stops 3 residues short of the end of the CDR3; the missing end is completed from the germline J gene. This chain uses TRBV12-3 or TRBV12-4 with TRBJ1-3; D is undetermined. Between the trimmed V and J ends, which lost 6 bases and 0 bases, there was a span of 6 bases. This CDR3 has 13 amino acids. CDR3 DNA (partial): TGTGCCAGCAGGCCGGGCTCTGGAAACACC. Translated, it gives CASRPGSGNT. The full CDR3 is CASRPGSGNTIYF.

At least ten counts were recorded for this clone. The read halts 3 residues ahead of the CDR3 end, with the missing end drawn from the germline J gene. This chain connects TRBV2 to TRBJ2-7, with 9 bases fitting TRBD1. CDR3 size: 14 residues. The germline V gene encodes CDR1 SNHLY and CDR2 FYNNEI. Trimming removed 8 bases from V and 4 bases from J; junction bases left unmatched: 9. The CDR3 here is CASGVDRGWYEQYF. Incomplete CDR3 DNA: TGTGCCAGCGGGGTCGACAGGGGGTGGTACGAG.

CDR3 bases read: TGTGCCAGCAGCGAATCCATTTCGGCGGGAGCGGACGGGGAG. It codes for CASSESISAGADGE. The CDR3 as a whole reads CASSESISAGADGELFF. The rearrangement uses TRBV7-6 and TRBJ2-2; 7 positions agree with TRBD2. The CDR3 extends 3 residues past the end of the read, so its final part is completed from the germline J gene. This CDR3 comprises 17 residues. The V and J ends lost 5 bases and 7 bases, in that order; junction bases with no gene match: 16. Germline CDR1 and CDR2: SGHVS and FNYEAQ.

Ten or more counts support this clone. With the read ending 3 residues before the CDR3 end, the germline J gene is used to fill in that end. The V call is TRBV11-1, the J call TRBJ1-1, with a possible D match to TRBD1 (6 bases). Germline V gives CDR1 SGHAT, CDR2 FQDESV (reference sequence). The CDR3 runs to 13 residues. Trimming took off 5 bases at V and 3 bases at J, with 10 bases between the two ends. CDR3 residues: CASSRTVYTEAFF. CDR3 bases read: TGTGCCAGCAGCAGGACAGTTTACACTGAA.

This clone was seen many times. Sequencing ends 3 residues short of the CDR3 end; the germline J gene provides the rest. This chain connects TRBV30 to TRBJ2-2; no definite D call. The CDR3 has 13 amino acids. Germline V CDR1 and CDR2: GTSNPN, SVGIG (reference sequence). Trimming shortened V by 1 base and J by 7 bases, and 10 bases separated the two germline ends. CDR3 DNA (partial): TGTGCCTGGAGTGAATCAGGAAGCGGGGAG. Protein: CAWSESGSGE. The whole CDR3 protein reads CAWSESGSGELFF. Full variable domain (outside the CDR3, taken from reference TRBV30 and TRBJ2-2): SQTIHQWPATLVQPVGSPLSLECTVEGTSNPNLYWYRQAAGRGLQLLFYSVGIGQISSEVPQNLSASRPQDRQFILSSKKLLLSDSGFYLCAWSESGSGELFFGEGSRLTVL.

This clone has at least ten counts. The read finishes 3 residues shy of the CDR3 end, and the germline J gene is used to complete it. The rearrangement links TRBV4-1 to TRBJ1-1; 7 bases are shared with TRBD1. V was pared by 8 bases and J by 1 base, with 10 bases of the junction left unmatched. Germline loops: CDR1 MGHRA, CDR2 YSYEKL. CDR3 size: 15 residues. Here the CDR3 reads CASATGEVGNTEAFF. The CDR3 bases that were read are TGCGCCAGCGCCACAGGGGAAGTGGGGAACACTGAA.

This clone was found many times. CDR3: CSVVGVYNEQFF. CDR3 DNA (partial): TGCAGCGTTGTCGGGGTATACAATGAG. The chain has TRBV29-1 and TRBJ2-1; the D gene is possibly TRBD2 (5 bases). The CDR3 goes on 3 residues after the read ends, and that part is filled in from the germline J gene. Trimming took 4 bases from V and 4 from J, leaving 8 bases between them. Germline values: CDR1 SQVTM, CDR2 ANQGSEA. This CDR3 has 12 residues.

Ten or more counts support this clone. Read data end 3 residues before the CDR3 end; the end is taken from the germline J gene. This chain links TRBV20-1 with TRBJ2-7; D may be TRBD2 (6 bases). The germline V and J ends were trimmed by 0 bases and 1 base, with 13 bases remaining between them. Germline V CDR1 and CDR2: DFQATT, SNEGSKA (reference sequence). The length of the CDR3 is 15 residues. Partial CDR3 DNA: TGCAGTGCTAGAGATGCCCCCGGGGGTTCCTACGAG. This codes for CSARDAPGGSYE. The complete CDR3 reads CSARDAPGGSYEQYF.

At least ten counts were recorded for this clone. The read terminates 3 residues before the CDR3 end, so the remaining end is supplied by the germline J gene. The genes are TRBV7-9 and TRBJ1-1; D might be TRBD1 (6 bases). CDR3 length: 13 amino acids. Looked up from germline, CDR1 is SEHNR and CDR2 is FQNEAQ (reference sequence). V was cut by 7 bases and J by 2 bases, with 11 bases left in between. CDR3 bases read: TGTGCCAGCAAGCAGGGGCTAAACACTGAA. As protein: CASKQGLNTE. The CDR3 reads in full as CASKQGLNTEAFF.

The table lists this clone with many counts. Incomplete CDR3 DNA: TGCGCCAGCAGCTTCCCGACTAGCGGGCCCAGCTCCTACAATGAG. As protein: CASSFPTSGPSSYNE. The whole CDR3 protein is CASSFPTSGPSSYNEQFF. The rearrangement links TRBV5-1 to TRBJ2-1; 10 bases match TRBD2. The DNA ends 3 residues before the CDR3 does, and the rest of the CDR3 is filled in from the germline J gene. This CDR3 is 18 amino acids long. The germline V gene encodes CDR1 SGHRS and CDR2 YFSETQ. V shed 2 bases and J 0 bases; nucleotides not matched to a gene: 8.

This clone was counted ten times or more. The CDR3 is cut off 3 residues early in the read; its end comes from the germline J gene. The chain couples TRBV5-1 to TRBJ2-6; D may be TRBD1 (5 bases). CDR3 length: 15 residues. Trimming removed 0 bases from V and 2 bases from J, with 6 bases in between. Germline CDR1 reads SGHRS; CDR2 reads YFSETQ. The CDR3 region is CASSLEGPGANVLTF. Partial CDR3 DNA: TGCGCCAGCAGCTTGGAGGGGCCTGGGGCCAACGTC.

This clone has ten or more counts. With the read ending 3 residues before the CDR3 end, the germline J gene is used to fill in that end. This chain connects TRBV20-1 to TRBJ2-7; D is possibly TRBD1 (6 bases). Trimming removed 6 bases at V and 3 bases at J, with 12 bases between. The CDR3 length is 12 residues. CDR1 and CDR2 (germline): DFQATT, SNEGSKA (reference sequence). The CDR3 loop reads CSAHRVVYEQYF. The part of the CDR3 DNA that was read is TGCAGTGCGCACAGGGTTGTCTACGAG.

Ten or more counts support this clone. The read ends 3 residues before the CDR3 terminus; that terminus is restored from the germline J gene. The rearrangement joins TRBV5-1 to TRBJ2-6; 8 bases match TRBD1. The V and J ends lost 4 bases and 2 bases, in that order; junction bases with no gene match: 5. CDR1 and CDR2 from the germline V gene are SGHRS and YFSETQ. This CDR3 is 16 amino acids long. The CDR3 region is CASSPGQATGANVLTF. The DNA read from the CDR3 is TGCGCCAGCAGCCCGGGACAGGCAACTGGGGCCAACGTC.

This clone has just a few counts. The CDR3 end lies 3 residues beyond the end of the read and is filled in from the germline J gene. The chain joins TRBV20-1 to TRBJ2-1, with 12 bases aligning to TRBD2. The CDR3 extends over 16 amino acids. V shed 0 bases and J 6 bases; nucleotides not matched to a gene: 6. The V gene's germline CDR1 is DFQATT and CDR2 SNEGSKA (reference sequence). The part of the CDR3 DNA that was read is TGCAGTGCTAGAGATTTCGGACTAGCGGGATTCAATGAG. Translating gives CSARDFGLAGFNE. The full CDR3 sequence reads CSARDFGLAGFNEQFF.